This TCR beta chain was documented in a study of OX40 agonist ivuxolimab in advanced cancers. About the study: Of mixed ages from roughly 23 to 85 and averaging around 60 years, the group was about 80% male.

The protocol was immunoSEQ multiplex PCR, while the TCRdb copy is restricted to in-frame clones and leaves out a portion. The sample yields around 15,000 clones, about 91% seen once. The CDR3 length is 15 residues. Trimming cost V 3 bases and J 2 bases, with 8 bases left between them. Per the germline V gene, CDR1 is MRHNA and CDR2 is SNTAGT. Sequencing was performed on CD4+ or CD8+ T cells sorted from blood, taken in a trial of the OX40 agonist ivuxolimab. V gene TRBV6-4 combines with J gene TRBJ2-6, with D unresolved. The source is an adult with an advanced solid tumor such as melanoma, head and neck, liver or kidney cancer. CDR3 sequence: CASSEGVTGANVLTF. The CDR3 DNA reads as TGTGCCAGCAGTGAGGGCGTAACTGGGGCCAACGTCCTGACTTTC.